This T cell receptor beta chain was recorded in a study of monozygotic twins with cystic fibrosis. With 4 bases clipped from V and 2 bases from J, the junction kept 5 bases outside the gene matches. The CDR3 extends over 16 amino acids. From germline, CDR1 is LNHNV and CDR2 YYDKDF (reference sequence). Libraries were prepared by immunoSEQ multiplex PCR; TCRdb keeps only in-frame clonotypes and omits some of them. The sample contains 35,000 or so clones, over 70% of which appear only once. The TCR sequence derives from a girl aged 2-9 years with cystic fibrosis. The sample comprised blood. The gene calls are TRBV15 and TRBJ2-6; 7 bases line up with TRBD1. The CDR3 here is CATSTHRGAGANVLTF. Written as DNA, the CDR3 is TGTGCCACCAGCACTCACAGGGGCGCTGGGGCCAACGTCCTGACTTTC.